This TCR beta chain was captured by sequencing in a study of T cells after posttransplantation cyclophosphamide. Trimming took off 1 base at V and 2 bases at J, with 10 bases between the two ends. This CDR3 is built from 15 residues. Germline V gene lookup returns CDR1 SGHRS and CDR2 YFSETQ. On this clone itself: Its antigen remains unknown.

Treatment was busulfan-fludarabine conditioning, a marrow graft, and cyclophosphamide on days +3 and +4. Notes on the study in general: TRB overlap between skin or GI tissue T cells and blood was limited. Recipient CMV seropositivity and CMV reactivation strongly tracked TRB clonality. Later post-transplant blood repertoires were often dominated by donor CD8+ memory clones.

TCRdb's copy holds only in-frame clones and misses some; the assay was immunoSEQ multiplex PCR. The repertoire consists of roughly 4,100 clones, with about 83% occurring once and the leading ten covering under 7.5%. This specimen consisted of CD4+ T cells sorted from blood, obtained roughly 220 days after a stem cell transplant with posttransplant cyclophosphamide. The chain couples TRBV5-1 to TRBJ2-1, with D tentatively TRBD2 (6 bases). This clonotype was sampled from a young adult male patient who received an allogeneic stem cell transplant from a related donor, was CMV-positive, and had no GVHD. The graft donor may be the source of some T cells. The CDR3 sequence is CASSLLGGPYNEQFF. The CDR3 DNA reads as TGCGCCAGCAGCTTGCTCGGGGGACCCTACAATGAGCAGTTCTTC.